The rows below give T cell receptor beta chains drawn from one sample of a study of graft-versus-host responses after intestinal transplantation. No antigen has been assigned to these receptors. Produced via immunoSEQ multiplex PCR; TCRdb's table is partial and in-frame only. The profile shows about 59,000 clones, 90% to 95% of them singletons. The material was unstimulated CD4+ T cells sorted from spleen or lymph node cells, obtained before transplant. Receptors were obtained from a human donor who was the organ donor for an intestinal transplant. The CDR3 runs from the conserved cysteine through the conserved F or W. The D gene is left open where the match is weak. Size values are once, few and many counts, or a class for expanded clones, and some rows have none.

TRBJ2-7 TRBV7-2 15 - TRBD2 TGTGCCAGCGCAATACTTCTAGCGGGGGGAGGCGAGCAGTACTTC CASAILLAGGGEQYF
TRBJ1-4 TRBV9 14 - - TGTGCCAGCAGCGTAGGGAGGAGAGACGAAAAACTGTTTTTT CASSVGRRDEKLFF
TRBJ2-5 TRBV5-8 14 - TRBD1 TGTGCCAGCAGCCTGGGACAGGGGAAAGAGACCCAGTACTTC CASSLGQGKETQYF
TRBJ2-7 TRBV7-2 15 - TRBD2 TGTGCCAGCAGCTTAACGAGCGGGGTGCAACTCGAGCAGTACTTC CASSLTSGVQLEQYF
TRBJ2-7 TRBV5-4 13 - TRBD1 TGTGCCAGCAGCGGGGACAGGGGGCGCGAGCAGTACTTC CASSGDRGREQYF
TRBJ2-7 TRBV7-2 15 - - TGTGCCAGCAGGTTCTCCGGGACCTCATCCTACGAGCAGTACTTC CASRFSGTSSYEQYF
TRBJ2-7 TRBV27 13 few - TGTGCCAGCCGTAGGCTAGCCAACTACGAGCAGTACTTC CASRRLANYEQYF
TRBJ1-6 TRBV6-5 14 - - TGTGCCAGCAGGCTGGATCCCTATAATTCACCCCTCCACTTT CASRLDPYNSPLHF
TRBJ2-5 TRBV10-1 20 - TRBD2 TGCGCCAGCAGGACCCCCGGACTAGCGGGGGCCGGATGTTCTCAAGAGACCCAGTACTTC CASRTPGLAGAGCSQETQYF
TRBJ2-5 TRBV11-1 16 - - TGTGCCAGCAGCTTAGCGAGGCCTCGAAACCAAGAGACCCAGTACTTC CASSLARPRNQETQYF
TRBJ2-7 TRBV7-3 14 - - TGTGCCAGCAGCTTGGGACTCCCAGGCGACGAGCAGTACTTC CASSLGLPGDEQYF
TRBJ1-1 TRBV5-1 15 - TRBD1 TGCGCCAGCAGCCGATCTTACAGGGGGCGCACTGAAGCTTTCTTT CASSRSYRGRTEAFF
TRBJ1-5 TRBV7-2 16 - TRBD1 TGTGCCAGCAGCTTAGGGGTGGGACAGGGGCATTGGGCCCAGCATTTT CASSLGVGQGHWAQHF
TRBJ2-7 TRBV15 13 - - TGTGCCACCAGCAGAGATAGTTGGTACGAGCAGTACTTC CATSRDSWYEQYF
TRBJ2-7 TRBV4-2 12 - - TGTGCCAGCAGCTCCTCCTCGGACGAGCAGTACTTC CASSSSSDEQYF
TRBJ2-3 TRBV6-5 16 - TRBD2 TGTGCCAGCAGTTACTCGGGCGGGGGGGCGGCAGATACGCAGTATTTT CASSYSGGGAADTQYF
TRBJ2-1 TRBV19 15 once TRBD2 TGTGCCAGTGGCCCGCGGGAGCGGGCCTACAATGAGCAGTTCTTC CASGPRERAYNEQFF
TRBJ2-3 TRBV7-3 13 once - TGTGCCAGCAGCTTTAGCGGCACAGATACGCAGTATTTT CASSFSGTDTQYF
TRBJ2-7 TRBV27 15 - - TGTGCCAGCAGTTCGCGAGGGGGGGAATTGTGGGAGCAGTACTTC CASSSRGGELWEQYF
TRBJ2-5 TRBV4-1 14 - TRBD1 TGCGCCAGCAGCCTAGGGACAGGCAGAGAGACCCAGTACTTC CASSLGTGRETQYF
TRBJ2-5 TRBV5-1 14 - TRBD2 TGCGCCAGCAGCCGGCGGGGGGCGAAAGAGACCCAGTACTTC CASSRRGAKETQYF
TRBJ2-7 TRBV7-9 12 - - TGTGCCAGCAGCCTACAGGACTACGAGCAGTACTTC CASSLQDYEQYF
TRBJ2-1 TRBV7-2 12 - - TGTGCCAGCAGCCTCGGCTACAATGAGCAGTTCTTC CASSLGYNEQFF
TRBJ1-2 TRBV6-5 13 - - TGTGCCAGCAGACCGACAAAGAACTATGGCTACACCTTC CASRPTKNYGYTF
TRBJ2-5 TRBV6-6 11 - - TGTGCCAGCAGTTGGCTTGAGACCCAGTACTTC CASSWLETQYF
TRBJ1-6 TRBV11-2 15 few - TGTGCCAGCAGCTTAGTTAGGCAGCAGAATTCACCCCTCCACTTT CASSLVRQQNSPLHF
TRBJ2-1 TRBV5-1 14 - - TGCGCCAGCCGGAGAGGGGGGTCCTACAATGAGCAGTTCTTC CASRRGGSYNEQFF
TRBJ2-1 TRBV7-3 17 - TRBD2 TGTGCCAGCAGCCCCTCTTCCGGGACTAGCTCCTACAATGAGCAGTTCTTC CASSPSSGTSSYNEQFF
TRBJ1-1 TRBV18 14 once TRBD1 TGTGCCAGCTCACAATCAGGGGGGAACACTGAAGCTTTCTTT CASSQSGGNTEAFF
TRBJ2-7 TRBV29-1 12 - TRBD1 TGCAGCGGGACAGGGTGGGGCGACGAGCAGTACTTC CSGTGWGDEQYF
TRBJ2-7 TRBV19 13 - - TGTGCCAGTAGTATGATGGAGGGGTACGAGCAGTACTTC CASSMMEGYEQYF
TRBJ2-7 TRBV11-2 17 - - TGTGCCAGCAGCACCCAGGCCTCACAGCTTTCTTCCTACGAGCAGTACTTC CASSTQASQLSSYEQYF
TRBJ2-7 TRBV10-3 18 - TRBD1 TGTGCCATCAGTGAGTCTGCTGCCTCCGGGGACAGAAAGTACGAGCAGTACTTC CAISESAASGDRKYEQYF
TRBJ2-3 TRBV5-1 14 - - TGCGCCAGCAGCTTGGTTGGGAGCACAGATACGCAGTATTTT CASSLVGSTDTQYF
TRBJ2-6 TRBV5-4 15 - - TGTGCCAGCAGCTTGGGGGGCGCTGGGGCCAACGTCCTGACTTTC CASSLGGAGANVLTF
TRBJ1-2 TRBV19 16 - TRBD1 TGTGCCAGTAGTATAGGAGGCGGACAGGGAGTCTATGGCTACACCTTC CASSIGGGQGVYGYTF
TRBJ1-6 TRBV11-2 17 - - TGTGCCAGCAGCTTAGTAATACGGGGGCTGGGTAATTCACCCCTCCACTTT CASSLVIRGLGNSPLHF
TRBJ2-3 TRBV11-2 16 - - TGTGCCAGCACCTATTCCATGACCGGGCCCTTCCATACGCAGTATTTT CASTYSMTGPFHTQYF
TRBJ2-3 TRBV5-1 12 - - TGCGCCAGCAGCTTAACTTCAGATACGCAGTATTTT CASSLTSDTQYF
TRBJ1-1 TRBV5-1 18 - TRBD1 TGCGCCAGCAGCTTGATGTTTGGGACAGCAACTCCGACGACTGAAGCTTTCTTT CASSLMFGTATPTTEAFF
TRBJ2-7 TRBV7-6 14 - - TGTGCCAGCAGCTTAGGGCCTCGCTCCTACGAGCAGTACTTC CASSLGPRSYEQYF
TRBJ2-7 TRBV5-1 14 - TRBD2 TGCGCCAGCAGCTTCCAGCGGGGGTCCTACGAGCAGTACTTC CASSFQRGSYEQYF
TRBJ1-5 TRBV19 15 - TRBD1 TGTGCCAGTAGTATATGGGCAGGGGGCGATCAGCCCCAGCATTTT CASSIWAGGDQPQHF
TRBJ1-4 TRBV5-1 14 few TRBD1 TGCGCCAGCAGCGCGGGACAGCAGAATGAAAAACTGTTTTTT CASSAGQQNEKLFF
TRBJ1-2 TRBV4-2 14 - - TGTGCCAGCCGCGAAGATGACACCGACTATGGCTACACCTTC CASREDDTDYGYTF
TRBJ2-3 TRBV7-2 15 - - TGTGCCAGCAGCTTAGTTCTAGCATGGGCAGATACGCAGTATTTT CASSLVLAWADTQYF